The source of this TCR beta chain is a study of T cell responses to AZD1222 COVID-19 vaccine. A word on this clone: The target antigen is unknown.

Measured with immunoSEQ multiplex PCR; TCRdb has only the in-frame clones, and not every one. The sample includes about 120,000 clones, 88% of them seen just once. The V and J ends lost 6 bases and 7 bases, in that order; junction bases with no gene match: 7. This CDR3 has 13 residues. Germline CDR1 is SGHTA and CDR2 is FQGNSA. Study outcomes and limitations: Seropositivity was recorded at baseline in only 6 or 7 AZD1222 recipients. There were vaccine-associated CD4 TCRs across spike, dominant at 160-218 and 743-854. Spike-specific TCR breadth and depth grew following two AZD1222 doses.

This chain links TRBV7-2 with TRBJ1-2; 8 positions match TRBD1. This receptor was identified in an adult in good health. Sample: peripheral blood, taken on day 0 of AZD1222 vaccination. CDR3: CASRPQGGLGYTF. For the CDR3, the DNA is TGTGCCAGCAGACCACAGGGGGGGCTTGGCTACACCTTC.